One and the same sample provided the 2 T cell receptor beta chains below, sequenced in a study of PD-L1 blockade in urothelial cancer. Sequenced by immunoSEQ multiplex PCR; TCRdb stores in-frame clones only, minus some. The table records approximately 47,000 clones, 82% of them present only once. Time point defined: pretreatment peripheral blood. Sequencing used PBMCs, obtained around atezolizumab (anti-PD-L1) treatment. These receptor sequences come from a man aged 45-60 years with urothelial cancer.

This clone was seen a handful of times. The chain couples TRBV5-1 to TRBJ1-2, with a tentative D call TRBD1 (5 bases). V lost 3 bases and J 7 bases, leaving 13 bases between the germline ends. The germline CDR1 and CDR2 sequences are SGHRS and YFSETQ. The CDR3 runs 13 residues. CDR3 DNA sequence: TGCGCCAGCAGCTATTCCCAGGGTAGTGGCTACACCTTC. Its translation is CASSYSQGSGYTF. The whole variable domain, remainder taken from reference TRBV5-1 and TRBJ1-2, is KAGVTQTPRYLIKTRGQQVTLSCSPISGHRSVSWYQQTPGQGLQFLFEYFSETQRNKGNFPGRFSGRQFSNSRSEMNVSTLELGDSALYLCASSYSQGSGYTFGSGTRLTVV.

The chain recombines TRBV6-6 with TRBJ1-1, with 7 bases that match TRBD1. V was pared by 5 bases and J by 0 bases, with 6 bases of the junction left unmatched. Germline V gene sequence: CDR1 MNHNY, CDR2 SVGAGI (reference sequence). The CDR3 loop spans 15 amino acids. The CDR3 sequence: CASSQPGQLNTEAFF. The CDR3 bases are TGTGCCAGCAGTCAGCCGGGACAGTTGAACACTGAAGCTTTCTTT.